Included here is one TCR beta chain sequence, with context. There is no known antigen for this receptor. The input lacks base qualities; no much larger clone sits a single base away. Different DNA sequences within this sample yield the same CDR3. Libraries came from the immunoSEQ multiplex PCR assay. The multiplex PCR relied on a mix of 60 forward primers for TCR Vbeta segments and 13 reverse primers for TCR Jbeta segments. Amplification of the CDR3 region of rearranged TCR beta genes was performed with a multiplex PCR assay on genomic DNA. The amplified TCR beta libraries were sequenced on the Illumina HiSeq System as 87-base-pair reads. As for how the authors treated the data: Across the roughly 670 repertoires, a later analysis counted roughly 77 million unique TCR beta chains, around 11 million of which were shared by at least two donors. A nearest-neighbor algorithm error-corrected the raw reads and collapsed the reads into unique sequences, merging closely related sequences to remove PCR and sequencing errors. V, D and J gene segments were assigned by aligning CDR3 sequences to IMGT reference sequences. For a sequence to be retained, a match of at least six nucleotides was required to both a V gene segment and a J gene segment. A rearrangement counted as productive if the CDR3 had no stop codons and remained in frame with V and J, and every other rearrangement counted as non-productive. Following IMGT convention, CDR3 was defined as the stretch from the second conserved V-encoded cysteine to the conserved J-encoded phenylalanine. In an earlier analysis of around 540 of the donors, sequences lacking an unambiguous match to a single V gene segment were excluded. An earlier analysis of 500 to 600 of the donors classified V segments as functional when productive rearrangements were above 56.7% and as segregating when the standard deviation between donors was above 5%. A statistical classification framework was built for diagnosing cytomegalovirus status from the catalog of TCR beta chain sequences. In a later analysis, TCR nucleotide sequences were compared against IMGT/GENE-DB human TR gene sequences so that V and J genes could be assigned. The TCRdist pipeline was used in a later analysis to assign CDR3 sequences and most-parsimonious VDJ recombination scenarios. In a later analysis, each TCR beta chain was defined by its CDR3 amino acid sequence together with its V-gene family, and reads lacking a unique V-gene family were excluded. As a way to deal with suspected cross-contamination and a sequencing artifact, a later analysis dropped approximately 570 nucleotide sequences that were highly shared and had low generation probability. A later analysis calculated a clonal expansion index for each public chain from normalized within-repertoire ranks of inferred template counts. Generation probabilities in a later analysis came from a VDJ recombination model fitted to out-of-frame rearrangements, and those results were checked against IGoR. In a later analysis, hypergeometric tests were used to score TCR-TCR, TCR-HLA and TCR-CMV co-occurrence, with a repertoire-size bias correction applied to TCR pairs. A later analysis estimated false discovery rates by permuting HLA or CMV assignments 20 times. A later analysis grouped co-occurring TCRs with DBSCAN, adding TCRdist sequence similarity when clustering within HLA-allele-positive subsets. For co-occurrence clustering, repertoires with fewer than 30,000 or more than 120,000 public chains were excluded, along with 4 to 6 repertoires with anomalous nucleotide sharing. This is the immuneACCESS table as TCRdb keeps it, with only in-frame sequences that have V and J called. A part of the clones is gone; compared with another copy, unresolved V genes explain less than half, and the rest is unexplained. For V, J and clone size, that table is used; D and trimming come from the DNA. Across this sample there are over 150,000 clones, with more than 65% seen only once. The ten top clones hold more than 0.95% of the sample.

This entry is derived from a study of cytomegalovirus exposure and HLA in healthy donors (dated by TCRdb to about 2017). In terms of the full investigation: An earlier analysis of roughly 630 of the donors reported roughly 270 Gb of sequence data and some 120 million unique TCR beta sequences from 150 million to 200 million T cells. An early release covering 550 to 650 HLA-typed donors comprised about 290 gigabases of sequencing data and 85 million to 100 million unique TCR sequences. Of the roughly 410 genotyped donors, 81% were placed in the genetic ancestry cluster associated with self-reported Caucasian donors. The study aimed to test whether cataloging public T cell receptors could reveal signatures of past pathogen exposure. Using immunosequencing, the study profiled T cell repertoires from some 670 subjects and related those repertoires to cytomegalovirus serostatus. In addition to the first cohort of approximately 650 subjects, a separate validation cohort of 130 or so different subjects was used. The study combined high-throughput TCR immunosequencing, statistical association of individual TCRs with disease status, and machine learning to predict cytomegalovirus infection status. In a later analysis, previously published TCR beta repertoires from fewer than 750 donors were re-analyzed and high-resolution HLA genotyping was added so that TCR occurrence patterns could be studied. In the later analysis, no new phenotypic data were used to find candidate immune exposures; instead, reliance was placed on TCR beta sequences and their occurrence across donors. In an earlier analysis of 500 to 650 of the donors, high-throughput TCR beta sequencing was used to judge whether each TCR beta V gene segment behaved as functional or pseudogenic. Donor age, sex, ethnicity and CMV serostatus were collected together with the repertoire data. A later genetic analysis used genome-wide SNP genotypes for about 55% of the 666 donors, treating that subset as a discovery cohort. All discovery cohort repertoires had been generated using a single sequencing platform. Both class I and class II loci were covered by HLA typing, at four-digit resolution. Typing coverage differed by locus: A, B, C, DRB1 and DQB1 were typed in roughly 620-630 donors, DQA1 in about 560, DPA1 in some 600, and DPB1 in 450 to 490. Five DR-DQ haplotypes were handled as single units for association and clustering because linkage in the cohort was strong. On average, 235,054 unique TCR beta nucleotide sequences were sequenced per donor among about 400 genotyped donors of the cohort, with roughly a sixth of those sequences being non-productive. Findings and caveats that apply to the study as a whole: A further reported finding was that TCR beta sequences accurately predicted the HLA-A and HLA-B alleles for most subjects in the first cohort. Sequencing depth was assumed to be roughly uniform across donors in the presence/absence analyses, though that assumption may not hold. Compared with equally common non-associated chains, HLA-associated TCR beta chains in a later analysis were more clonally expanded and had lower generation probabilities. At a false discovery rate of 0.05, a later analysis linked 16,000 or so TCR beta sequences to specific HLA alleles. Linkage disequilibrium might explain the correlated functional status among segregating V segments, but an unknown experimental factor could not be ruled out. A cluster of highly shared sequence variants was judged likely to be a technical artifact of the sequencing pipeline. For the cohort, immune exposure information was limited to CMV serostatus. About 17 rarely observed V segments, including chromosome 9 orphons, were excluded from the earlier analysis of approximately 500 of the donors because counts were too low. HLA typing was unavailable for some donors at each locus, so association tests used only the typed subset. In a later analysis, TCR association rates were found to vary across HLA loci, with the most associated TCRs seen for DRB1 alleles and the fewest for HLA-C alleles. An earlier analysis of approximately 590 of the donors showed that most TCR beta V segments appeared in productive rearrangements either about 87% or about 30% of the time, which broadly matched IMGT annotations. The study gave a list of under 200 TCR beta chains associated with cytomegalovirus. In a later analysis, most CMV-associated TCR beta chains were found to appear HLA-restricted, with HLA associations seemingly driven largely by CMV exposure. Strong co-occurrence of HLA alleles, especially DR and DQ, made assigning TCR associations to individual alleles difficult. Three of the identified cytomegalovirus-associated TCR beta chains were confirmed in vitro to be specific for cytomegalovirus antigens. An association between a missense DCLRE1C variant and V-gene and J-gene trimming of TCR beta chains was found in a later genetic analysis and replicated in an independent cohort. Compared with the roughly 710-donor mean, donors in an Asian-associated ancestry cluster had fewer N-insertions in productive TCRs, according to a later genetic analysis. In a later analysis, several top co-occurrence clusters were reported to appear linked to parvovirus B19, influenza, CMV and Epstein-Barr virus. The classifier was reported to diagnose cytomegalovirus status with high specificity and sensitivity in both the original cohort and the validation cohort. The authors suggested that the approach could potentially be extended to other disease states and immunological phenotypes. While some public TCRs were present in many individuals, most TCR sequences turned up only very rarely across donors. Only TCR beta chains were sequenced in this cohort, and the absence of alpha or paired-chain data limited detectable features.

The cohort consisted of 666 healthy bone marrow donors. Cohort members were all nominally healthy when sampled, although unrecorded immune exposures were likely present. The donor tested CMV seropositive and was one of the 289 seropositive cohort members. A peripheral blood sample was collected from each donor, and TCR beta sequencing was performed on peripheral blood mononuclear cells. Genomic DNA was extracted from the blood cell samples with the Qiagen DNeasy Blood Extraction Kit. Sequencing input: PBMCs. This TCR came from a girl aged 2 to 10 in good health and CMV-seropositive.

The encoded CDR3 is CASSQAPGTGFHEQYF. The DNA sequence follows: TGCGCCAGCAGCCAGGCTCCCGGGACAGGGTTTCACGAGCAGTACTTC. The receptor chain draws on TRBV4-1 and TRBJ2-7; 9 bases in the junction line up with TRBD1. At the junction V is shortened by 3 bases and J by 5 bases; bases outside the gene matches: 11. The CDR3 covers 16 residues, taking in both the cysteine and the phenylalanine. The kept DNA is CDR3 alone, 48 bases in frame from the first base. According to the germline V gene, CDR1 reads MGHRA and CDR2 reads YSYEKL.